Below, 2 T cell receptor beta chains from the same sample are listed, as sequenced in a study of blood T cells in healthy people across ages. Primers used in a second PCR of roughly 6 to 12 cycles were a sample-barcoded 5' primer and a J-beta primer mix. TCRdb used MiXCR to reprocess the 5' RACE reads, holding one entry per CDR3 protein. This table holds 1,500,000 or so distinct CDR3 sequences, 45% to 70% found once. Sequencing input: blood. The receptor set was obtained from a man aged 18 to 30 in good health.

This chain joins TRBV2 and TRBJ1-5; the D is unclear. Germline-derived CDR1 and CDR2 are SNHLY and FYNNEI. With 0 bases removed from V and 8 bases from J, the gap between germline ends came to 8 bases. The length of the CDR3 is 13 residues. The CDR3 sequence: CASSEALWKPQHF. The CDR3 DNA follows: TGTGCCAGCAGTGAAGCGCTTTGGAAGCCCCAGCATTTT. Filled out from reference TRBV2 and TRBJ1-5, the complete variable domain reads EPEVTQTPSHQVTQMGQEVILRCVPISNHLYFYWYRQILGQKVEFLVSFYNNEISEKSEIFDDQFSVERPDGSNFTLKIRSTKLEDSAMYFCASSEALWKPQHFGDGTRLSIL.

The rearrangement uses TRBV6-1 and TRBJ1-2; D gene ambiguous. Trimming left V 8 bases short and J 6 bases short, with 19 bases between. CDR1 MNHNS and CDR2 SASEGT come from the germline V gene. The CDR3 covers 14 residues. CDR3 nucleotide sequence: TGTGCCAGCGGACCACCCTCGTGGATCGATGGCTACACCTTC. Protein sequence: CASGPPSWIDGYTF.